The sequence of this T cell receptor (beta chain) was determined in a study of T cell clonotyping in hematopoietic cell transplantation. As regards this clone: What it binds is unknown.

Study-level findings and limits: At the given depth, recipient repertoires were over 97% de novo clonotypes. After transplant, recipient diversity fell while pathologically expanded clonotypes grew through day 180.

Generated by immunoSEQ multiplex PCR, the TCRdb table keeps only in-frame clones and is missing some. The data contain 7,000 or so clones, about 91% of them singletons. Germline V gene lookup returns CDR1 LNHDA and CDR2 SQIVND (reference sequence). V shed 3 bases and J shed 5 bases, with 7 bases lying between them. The CDR3 runs to 12 residues. The receptor comes from a male patient younger than 35 who had an allogeneic stem cell transplant from a related donor, so the T cells may come from the graft donor. Some clones in this sample may be carry-over from other donors' samples. This material consisted of PBMCs, taken 100 days after allogeneic stem cell transplant. The V and J genes are TRBV19 and TRBJ1-1; weak D call: TRBD1 (5 bases). The CDR3 here is CASSMTATEAFF. As DNA, the CDR3 is TGTGCCAGTAGTATGACAGCTACTGAAGCTTTCTTT.